Listed below are T cell receptor beta chains from one sample, sequenced in a study of T cells after yellow fever vaccination. TCRdb passed the 5' RACE reads through MiXCR, listing each CDR3 protein once. The data contain about 320,000 distinct CDR3 sequences, about 10% of them singletons. The specimen comprised CD4+ T cells sorted from PBMCs, sampled 45 days after the yellow fever booster vaccination. All receptors derive from a man aged 18 to 35 who received the YFV17D yellow fever vaccine. CDR3s include the opening cysteine and the closing phenylalanine or tryptophan. D genes are given only for firm matches. Clone size appears in some rows only: once, few, many, or a class for an expanded clone.

TRBD1 | TRBJ1-1 | TRBV19 | few | CASNEWTGDTEAFF | TGTGCCAGTAACGAATGGACAGGGGACACTGAAGCTTTCTTT
. | TRBJ2-5 | TRBV5-1 | . | CASSFGPTGKGETQYF | TGCGCCAGCAGCTTCGGCCCTACAGGGAAGGGAGAGACCCAGTACTTC
. | TRBJ1-5 | TRBV18 | many | CASSETGMSGNQPQHF | TGTGCCAGCTCAGAAACCGGGATGTCGGGCAATCAGCCCCAGCATTTT
. | TRBJ1-2 | TRBV6-6 | . | CASSSQDSSGYTF | TGTGCCAGCAGTTCCCAGGACAGTTCTGGCTACACCTTC
TRBD1 | TRBJ2-2 | TRBV5-1 | many | CASSPGTGASTTGELFF | TGCGCCAGCAGCCCGGGGACAGGGGCATCTACGACCGGGGAGCTGTTTTTT
TRBD1 | TRBJ2-5 | TRBV3-1 | . | CASSQQAGGWTETQYF | TGTGCCAGCAGCCAACAGGCAGGGGGTTGGACAGAGACCCAGTACTTC
TRBD1 | TRBJ2-7 | TRBV24-1 | few | CATSDFRDRAYEQYF | TGTGCCACCAGTGATTTCCGGGACAGGGCCTACGAGCAGTACTTC
TRBD2 | TRBJ2-2 | TRBV6-5 | . | CASSYWPPTSGGGTGELFF | TGTGCCAGCAGTTACTGGCCCCCTACTAGCGGGGGTGGCACCGGGGAGCTGTTTTTT
. | TRBJ2-5 | TRBV6-2/TRBV6-3 | many | CASHFGVETQYF | TGTGCCAGCCACTTCGGGGTGGAGACCCAGTACTTC
. | TRBJ2-2 | TRBV9 | . | CASSGTSNTGELFF | TGTGCCAGCAGCGGGACATCTAACACCGGGGAGCTGTTTTTT
. | TRBJ1-2 | TRBV7-6 | . | CASSFGQGGGYGYTF | TGTGCCAGCAGCTTCGGGCAGGGTGGCGGCTATGGCTACACCTTC
TRBD2 | TRBJ2-1 | TRBV7-3 | . | CASSSQGQRTSGGSSYNEQFF | TGTGCCAGCAGCTCCCAGGGACAGCGGACTAGCGGGGGTTCCTCCTACAATGAGCAGTTCTTC
. | TRBJ2-5 | TRBV5-1 | few | CASSLAYSQLETQYF | TGCGCCAGCAGCTTGGCCTATAGCCAGCTGGAGACCCAGTACTTC
. | TRBJ2-2 | TRBV4-3 | . | CASSTTGNTGELFF | TGCGCCAGCAGCACTACAGGGAACACCGGGGAGCTGTTTTTT
. | TRBJ2-3 | TRBV2 | . | CASSWEVREYF | TGTGCCAGCAGTTGGGAAGTCCGGGAGTATTTT
. | TRBJ1-3 | TRBV20-1 | . | CSAGRDSGNTIYF | TGCAGTGCCGGGAGGGACTCTGGAAACACCATATATTTT
. | TRBJ2-3 | TRBV7-3 | few | CASSSTLSEGGTDTQYF | TGTGCCAGCAGCTCAACCCTGAGTGAGGGCGGTACAGATACGCAGTATTTT
. | TRBJ1-1 | TRBV6-6 | many | CASTSYQGIRTEAFF | TGTGCCAGCACCTCCTATCAGGGGATTCGGACTGAAGCTTTCTTT
TRBD1 | TRBJ2-2 | TRBV7-7 | many | CASSSSTGTETGELFF | TGTGCTAGCAGCTCCTCCACCGGGACAGAAACCGGGGAGCTGTTTTTT
TRBD1 | TRBJ1-2 | TRBV5-1 | many | CASSLGGGTVGYGYTF | TGCGCCAGCAGCTTGGGAGGCGGGACAGTCGGCTATGGCTACACCTTC
. | TRBJ2-2 | TRBV4-3 | few | CASSLNTGTNTGELFF | TGCGCCAGCAGCCTCAACACCGGGACTAACACCGGGGAGCTGTTTTTT
. | TRBJ2-5 | TRBV5-1 | few | CASSGRRSRVETQYF | TGCGCCAGCAGCGGGAGACGGTCACGAGTGGAGACCCAGTACTTC
. | TRBJ1-2 | TRBV7-8 | few | CASSLGGSSNYGYTF | TGTGCCAGCAGCTTAGGAGGATCTTCTAACTATGGCTACACCTTC
. | TRBJ2-3 | TRBV5-1 | few | CASSPTLRDTQYF | TGCGCCAGCAGCCCGACCCTACGGGATACGCAGTATTTT
. | TRBJ2-7 | TRBV12-5 | few | CASGLVRLTAEPYEQYF | TGTGCTAGTGGTTTGGTACGATTGACAGCGGAACCCTACGAGCAGTACTTC
TRBD2 | TRBJ2-7 | TRBV4-1 | many | CASSRTAGGHYEQYF | TGCGCCAGCAGCCGAACAGCGGGGGGCCACTACGAGCAGTACTTC
. | TRBJ2-7 | TRBV11-2 | . | CASSRAKGSYEQYF | TGTGCCAGCAGCCGTGCGAAGGGTTCCTACGAGCAGTACTTC
. | TRBJ2-6 | TRBV20-1 | . | CSAKRAGANVLTF | TGCAGTGCTAAGCGGGCTGGGGCCAACGTCCTGACTTTC